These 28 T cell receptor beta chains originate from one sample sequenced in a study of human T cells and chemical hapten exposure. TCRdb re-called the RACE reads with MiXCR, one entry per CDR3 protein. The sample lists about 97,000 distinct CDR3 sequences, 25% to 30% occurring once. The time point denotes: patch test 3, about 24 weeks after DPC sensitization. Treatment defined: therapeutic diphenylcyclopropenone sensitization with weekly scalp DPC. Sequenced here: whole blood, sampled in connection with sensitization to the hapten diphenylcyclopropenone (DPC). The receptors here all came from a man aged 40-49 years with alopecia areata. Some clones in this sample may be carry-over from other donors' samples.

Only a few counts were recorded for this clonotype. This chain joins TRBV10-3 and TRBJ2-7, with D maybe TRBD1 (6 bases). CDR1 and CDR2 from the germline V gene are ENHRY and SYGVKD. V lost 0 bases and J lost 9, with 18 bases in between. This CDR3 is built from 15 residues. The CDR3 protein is CAISESRSAGDGQYF. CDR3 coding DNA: TGTGCCATCAGTGAGTCACGTTCGGCAGGGGATGGGCAGTACTTC.

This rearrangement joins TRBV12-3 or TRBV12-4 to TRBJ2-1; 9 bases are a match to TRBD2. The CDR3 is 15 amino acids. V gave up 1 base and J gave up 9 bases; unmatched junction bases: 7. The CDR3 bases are TGTGCCAGCAGTTTAGTCGCGGGAGGGCACGGTGAGCAGTTCTTC. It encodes CASSLVAGGHGEQFF.

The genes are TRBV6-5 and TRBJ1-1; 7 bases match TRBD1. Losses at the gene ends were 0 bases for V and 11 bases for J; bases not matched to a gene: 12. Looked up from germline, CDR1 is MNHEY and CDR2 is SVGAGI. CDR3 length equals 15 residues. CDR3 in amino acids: CASSYSSKGQSKAFF. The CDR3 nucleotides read TGTGCCAGCAGTTACTCTAGTAAGGGACAGTCAAAGGCTTTCTTT.

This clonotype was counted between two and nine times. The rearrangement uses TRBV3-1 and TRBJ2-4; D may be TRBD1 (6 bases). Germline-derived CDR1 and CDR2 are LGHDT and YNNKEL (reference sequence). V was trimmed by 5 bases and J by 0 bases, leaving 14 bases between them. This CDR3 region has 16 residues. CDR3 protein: CASSARTAVAKNIQYF. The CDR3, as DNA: TGTGCCAGCAGCGCGAGGACAGCGGTAGCCAAAAACATTCAGTACTTC.

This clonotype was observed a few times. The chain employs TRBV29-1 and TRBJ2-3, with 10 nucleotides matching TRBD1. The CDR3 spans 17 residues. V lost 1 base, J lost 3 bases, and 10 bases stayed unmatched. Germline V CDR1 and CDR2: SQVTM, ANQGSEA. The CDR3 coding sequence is TGCAGCGTTGAAGGTGACCGGGACAGGGGAAGTACAGATACGCAGTATTTT. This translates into CSVEGDRDRGSTDTQYF.

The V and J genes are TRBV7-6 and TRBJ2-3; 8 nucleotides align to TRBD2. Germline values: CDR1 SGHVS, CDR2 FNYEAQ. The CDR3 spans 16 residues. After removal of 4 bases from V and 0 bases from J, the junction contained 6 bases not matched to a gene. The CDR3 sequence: CASSSSAGVSTDTQYF. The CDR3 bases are TGTGCCAGCAGCTCCTCAGCGGGAGTGAGCACAGATACGCAGTATTTT.

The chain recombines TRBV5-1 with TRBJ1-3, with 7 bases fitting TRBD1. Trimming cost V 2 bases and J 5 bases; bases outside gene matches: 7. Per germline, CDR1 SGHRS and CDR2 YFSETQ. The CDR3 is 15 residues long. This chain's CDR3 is CASSLTTGSRNTIYF. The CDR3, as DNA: TGCGCCAGCAGCTTAACGACAGGGAGTAGAAACACCATATATTTT.

The CDR3 loop is CASSYMNEQFF. CDR3 DNA: TGTGCCAGCAGTTATATGAATGAGCAGTTCTTC. The chain links TRBV6-5 to TRBJ2-1; D unresolved. The germline V gene encodes CDR1 MNHEY and CDR2 SVGAGI. V was cut by 3 bases and J by 7 bases, with 4 bases left in between. This CDR3 region has 11 residues.

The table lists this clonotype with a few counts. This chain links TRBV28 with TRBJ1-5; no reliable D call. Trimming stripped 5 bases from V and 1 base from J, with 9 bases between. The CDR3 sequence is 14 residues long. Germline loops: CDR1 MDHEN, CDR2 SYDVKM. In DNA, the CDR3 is TGTGCCAGCAGTGCCCCCGGGAGCAATCAGCCCCAGCATTTT. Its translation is CASSAPGSNQPQHF. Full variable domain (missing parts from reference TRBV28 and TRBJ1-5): DVKVTQSSRYLVKRTGEKVFLECVQDMDHENMFWYRQDPGLGLRLIYFSYDVKMKEKGDIPEGYSVSREKKERFSLILESASTNQTSMYLCASSAPGSNQPQHFGDGTRLSIL.

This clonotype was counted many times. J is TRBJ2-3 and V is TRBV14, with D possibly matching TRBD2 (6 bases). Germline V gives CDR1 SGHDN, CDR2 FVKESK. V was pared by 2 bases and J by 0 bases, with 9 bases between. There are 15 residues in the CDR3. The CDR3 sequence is CASSQSSGSTDTQYF. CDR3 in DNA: TGTGCCAGCAGCCAAAGCAGCGGGAGCACAGATACGCAGTATTTT.

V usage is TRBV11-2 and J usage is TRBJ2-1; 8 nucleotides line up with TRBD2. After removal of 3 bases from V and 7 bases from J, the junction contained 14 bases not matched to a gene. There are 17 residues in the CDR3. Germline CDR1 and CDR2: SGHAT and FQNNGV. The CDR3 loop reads CASSLGRLAGAKNEQFF. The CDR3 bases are TGTGCCAGCAGCTTGGGCCGGCTAGCGGGTGCTAAGAATGAGCAGTTCTTC.

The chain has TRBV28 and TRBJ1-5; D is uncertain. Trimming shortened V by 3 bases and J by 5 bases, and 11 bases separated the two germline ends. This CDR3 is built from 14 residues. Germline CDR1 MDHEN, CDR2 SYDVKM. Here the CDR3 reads CASSFTGSYQPQHF. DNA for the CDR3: TGTGCCAGCAGTTTTACGGGCAGTTATCAGCCCCAGCATTTT.

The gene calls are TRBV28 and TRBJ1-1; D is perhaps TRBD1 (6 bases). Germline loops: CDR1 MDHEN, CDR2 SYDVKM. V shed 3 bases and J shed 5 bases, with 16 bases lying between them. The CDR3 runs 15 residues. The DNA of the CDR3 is TGTGCCAGCAGTTTGGGGGGGGCGAGAAAGACTGAAGCTTTCTTT. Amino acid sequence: CASSLGGARKTEAFF.

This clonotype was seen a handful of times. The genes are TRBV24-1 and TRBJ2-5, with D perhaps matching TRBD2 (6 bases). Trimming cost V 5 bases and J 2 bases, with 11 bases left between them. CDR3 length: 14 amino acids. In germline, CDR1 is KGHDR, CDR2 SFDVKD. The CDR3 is CATSGFGGQETQYF. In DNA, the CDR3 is TGTGCCACCAGTGGTTTTGGGGGGCAAGAGACCCAGTACTTC.

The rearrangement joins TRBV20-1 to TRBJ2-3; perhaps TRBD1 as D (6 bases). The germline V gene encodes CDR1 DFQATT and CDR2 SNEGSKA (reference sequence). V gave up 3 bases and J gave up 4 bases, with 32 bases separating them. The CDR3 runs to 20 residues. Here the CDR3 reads CSASPSQGGPGRAEADTQYF. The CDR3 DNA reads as TGCAGTGCTAGTCCGAGCCAAGGGGGACCAGGACGGGCCGAGGCAGATACGCAGTATTTT.

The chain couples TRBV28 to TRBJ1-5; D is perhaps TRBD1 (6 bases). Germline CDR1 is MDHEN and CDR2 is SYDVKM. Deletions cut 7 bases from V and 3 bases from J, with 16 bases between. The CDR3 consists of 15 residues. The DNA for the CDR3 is TGTGCCAGCACCTTTGGAGACAGGAACAATCAGCCCCAGCATTTT. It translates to CASTFGDRNNQPQHF. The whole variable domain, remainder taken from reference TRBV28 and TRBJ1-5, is DVKVTQSSRYLVKRTGEKVFLECVQDMDHENMFWYRQDPGLGLRLIYFSYDVKMKEKGDIPEGYSVSREKKERFSLILESASTNQTSMYLCASTFGDRNNQPQHFGDGTRLSIL.

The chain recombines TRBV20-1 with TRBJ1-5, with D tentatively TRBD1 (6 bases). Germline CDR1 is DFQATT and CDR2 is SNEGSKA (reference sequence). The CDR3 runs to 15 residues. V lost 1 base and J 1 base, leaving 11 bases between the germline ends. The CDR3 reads CSARGRGTSNQPQHF. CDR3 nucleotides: TGCAGTGCTAGAGGCAGAGGGACAAGCAATCAGCCCCAGCATTTT.

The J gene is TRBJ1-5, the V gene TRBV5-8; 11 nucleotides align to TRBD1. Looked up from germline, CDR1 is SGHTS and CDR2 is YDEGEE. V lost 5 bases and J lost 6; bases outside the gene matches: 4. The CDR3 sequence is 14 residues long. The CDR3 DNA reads TGTGCCAGCAGAGGTGGGACAGGGGGTCAGCCCCAGCATTTT. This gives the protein CASRGGTGGQPQHF.

CDR3 coding DNA: TGTGCCACCAGTGATTATCCTCAGGGGGATGAGCAGTTCTTC. Translated: CATSDYPQGDEQFF. The J gene is TRBJ2-1, the V gene TRBV24-1; 7 bases match TRBD1. Per germline, CDR1 KGHDR and CDR2 SFDVKD. Trimming removed 2 bases from V and 8 bases from J; junction bases left unmatched: 5. The length of the CDR3 is 14 residues.

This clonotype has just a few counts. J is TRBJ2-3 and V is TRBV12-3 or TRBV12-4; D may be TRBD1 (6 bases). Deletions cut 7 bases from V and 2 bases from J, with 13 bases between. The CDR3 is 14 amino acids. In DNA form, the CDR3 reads TGTGCCAGCACAAACAGGGCTCACACAGATACGCAGTATTTT. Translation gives CASTNRAHTDTQYF.

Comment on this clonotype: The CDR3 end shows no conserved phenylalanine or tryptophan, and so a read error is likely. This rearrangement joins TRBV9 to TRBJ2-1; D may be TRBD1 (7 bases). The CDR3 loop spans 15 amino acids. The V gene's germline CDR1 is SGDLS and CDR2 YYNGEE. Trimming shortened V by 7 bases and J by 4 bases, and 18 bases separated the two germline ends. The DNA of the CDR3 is TGTGCCAGCGGGAGGACAGGCGTCTGTTACAATGAGCAGTTCTCC. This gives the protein CASGRTGVCYNEQFS.

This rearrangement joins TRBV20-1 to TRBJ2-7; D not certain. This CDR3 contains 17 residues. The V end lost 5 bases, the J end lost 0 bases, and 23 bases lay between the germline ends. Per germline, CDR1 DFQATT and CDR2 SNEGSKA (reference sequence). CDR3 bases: TGCAGTGCTCGCACCGGGCCGAAGGTTGGAAGCTCCTACGAGCAGTACTTC. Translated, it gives CSARTGPKVGSSYEQYF.

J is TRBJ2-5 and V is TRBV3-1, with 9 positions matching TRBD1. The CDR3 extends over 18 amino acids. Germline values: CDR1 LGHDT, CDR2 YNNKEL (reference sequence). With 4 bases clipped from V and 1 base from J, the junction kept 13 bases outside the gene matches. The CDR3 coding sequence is TGTGCCAGCAGCCCGTACGGAACAGGGGGCGCAGCCCAAGAGACCCAGTACTTC. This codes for CASSPYGTGGAAQETQYF.

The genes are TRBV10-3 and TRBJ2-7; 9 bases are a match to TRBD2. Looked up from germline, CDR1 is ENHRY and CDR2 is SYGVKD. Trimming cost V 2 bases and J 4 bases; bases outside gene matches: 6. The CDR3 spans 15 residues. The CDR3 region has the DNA TGTGCCATCAGTGAGAGTGCGGGAGGGGGGTACGAGCAGTACTTC. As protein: CAISESAGGGYEQYF.

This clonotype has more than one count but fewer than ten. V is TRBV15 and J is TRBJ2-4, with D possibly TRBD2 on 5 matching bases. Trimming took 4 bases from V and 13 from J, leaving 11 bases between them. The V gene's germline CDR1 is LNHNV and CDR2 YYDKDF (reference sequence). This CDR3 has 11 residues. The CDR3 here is CATSTGRGQYF. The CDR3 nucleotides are TGTGCCACCAGCACGGGTCGGGGACAGTACTTC.

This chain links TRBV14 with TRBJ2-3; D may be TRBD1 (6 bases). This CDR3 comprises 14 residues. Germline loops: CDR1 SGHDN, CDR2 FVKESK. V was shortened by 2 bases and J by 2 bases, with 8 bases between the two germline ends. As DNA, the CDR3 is TGTGCCAGCAGCCAACGGACAGCCACAGATACGCAGTATTTT. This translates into CASSQRTATDTQYF. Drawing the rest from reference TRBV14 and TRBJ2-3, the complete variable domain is EAGVTQFPSHSVIEKGQTVTLRCDPISGHDNLYWYRRVMGKEIKFLLHFVKESKQDESGMPNNRFLAERTGGTYSTLKVQPAELEDSGVYFCASSQRTATDTQYFGPGTRLTVL.

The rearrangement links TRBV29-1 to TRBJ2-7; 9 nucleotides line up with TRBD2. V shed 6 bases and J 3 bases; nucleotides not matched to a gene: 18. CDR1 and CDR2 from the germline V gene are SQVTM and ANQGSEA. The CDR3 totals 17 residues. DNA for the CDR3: TGCAGCGTCAGGACCCGACCCCGGACTAGCGTTATCTACGAGCAGTACTTC. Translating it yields CSVRTRPRTSVIYEQYF.

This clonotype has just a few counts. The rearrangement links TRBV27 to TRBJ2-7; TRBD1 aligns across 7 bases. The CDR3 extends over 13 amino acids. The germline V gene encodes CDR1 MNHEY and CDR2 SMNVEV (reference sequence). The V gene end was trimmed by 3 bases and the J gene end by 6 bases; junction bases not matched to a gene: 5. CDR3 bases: TGTGCCAGCAGTTTCGACAGGGTGTCCGAGCAGTACTTC. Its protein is CASSFDRVSEQYF.